This is a list of T cell receptor beta chains from one sample in a study of T cells after yellow fever vaccination. TCRdb processed the 5' RACE reads anew with MiXCR; each CDR3 protein has one entry. This repertoire shows about 320,000 distinct CDR3 sequences, about 10% found once; its top ten account for 3% to 4%. Specimen: CD4+ T cells sorted from PBMCs, collected 45 days after the yellow fever booster vaccination. All receptors derive from a man between 18 and 35 years old who received the YFV17D yellow fever vaccine. Both conserved end residues are part of each CDR3. The D gene is left open where the match is weak. Clone size appears in some rows only: once, few, many, or a class for an expanded clone.

abundance	v_gene	d_gene	j_gene	CDR3aa	CDR3nt
few	TRBV4-3	TRBD2	TRBJ2-7	CASSQRGGSSYEQYF	TGCGCCAGCAGCCAACGCGGGGGTAGCTCCTACGAGCAGTACTTC
few	TRBV7-9	NA	TRBJ2-3	CASSLAQALPTDTQYF	TGTGCCAGCAGCTTAGCGCAGGCCCTACCCACAGATACGCAGTATTTT
few	TRBV20-1	TRBD1	TRBJ2-5	CSASPATGAETQYF	TGCAGTGCTAGCCCTGCGACAGGGGCTGAGACCCAGTACTTC
NA	TRBV6-5	NA	TRBJ1-2	CASSYASWGIGGYTF	TGTGCCAGCAGTTACGCGTCGTGGGGGATAGGTGGCTACACCTTC
few	TRBV5-1	NA	TRBJ1-1	CASSALGQGNGFF	TGCGCCAGCAGCGCCCTGGGTCAGGGTAACGGTTTCTTT
NA	TRBV12-3/TRBV12-4	NA	TRBJ1-1	CASSRGPLGFMAFF	TGTGCCAGCAGCCGGGGACCCCTGGGTTTTATGGCTTTCTTT
NA	TRBV6-5	NA	TRBJ1-1	CASSYSRRGTAFF	TGTGCCAGCAGTTACTCGCGCCGGGGTACTGCTTTCTTT
NA	TRBV20-1	NA	TRBJ1-2	CSARDRTSLQGHYTF	TGCAGTGCTAGAGATCGGACTAGCCTCCAGGGACATTACACCTTC
NA	TRBV6-1	NA	TRBJ2-7	CASSAAAGGVFYEQYF	TGTGCCAGCAGTGCCGCAGCAGGGGGGGTCTTCTACGAGCAGTACTTC
few	TRBV24-1	NA	TRBJ1-1	CATSTRDLSSEAFF	TGTGCCACCAGTACCCGGGACTTATCGTCCGAAGCTTTCTTT
few	TRBV5-1	NA	TRBJ1-1	CASSWGGARLNTEAFF	TGCGCCAGCAGCTGGGGGGGTGCCAGGCTGAACACTGAAGCTTTCTTT
few	TRBV6-2/TRBV6-3	NA	TRBJ2-2	CASSYEQLAPGELFF	TGTGCCAGCAGTTACGAACAGCTCGCGCCCGGGGAGCTGTTTTTT
NA	TRBV20-1	NA	TRBJ1-6	CSARSLGHYNSPLHF	TGCAGTGCTAGATCACTAGGACATTATAATTCACCCCTCCACTTT
many	TRBV7-2	NA	TRBJ2-7	CASSPTRTSSYEQYF	TGTGCCAGCAGCCCTACAAGGACGAGCTCCTACGAGCAGTACTTC
NA	TRBV30	NA	TRBJ2-2	CAWSRRGRRTGELFFF	NA
many	TRBV27	NA	TRBJ1-5	CASSFRTDQPQHF	TGTGCCAGCAGTTTTCGGACAGATCAGCCCCAGCATTTT
few	TRBV5-1	NA	TRBJ2-2	CASSWRQNTGELFF	TGCGCCAGCAGCTGGCGACAGAACACCGGGGAGCTGTTTTTT
many	TRBV9	NA	TRBJ1-2	CASSVGQDYGYTF	TGTGCCAGCAGCGTCGGGCAAGACTATGGCTACACCTTC
few	TRBV7-2	TRBD1	TRBJ1-2	CASSFTDRLAYGYTF	TGTGCCAGCAGCTTCACGGACAGGTTGGCCTATGGCTACACCTTC
NA	TRBV12-3/TRBV12-4	NA	TRBJ1-5	CASSLGSVQPQHF	TGTGCCAGCAGTCTTGGGTCGGTGCAGCCCCAGCATTTT
few	TRBV5-1	NA	TRBJ1-1	CASSLAGRQGAFF	TGCGCCAGCAGCTTGGCCGGGAGACAAGGAGCTTTCTTT
NA	TRBV20-1	TRBD1	TRBJ2-3	CSANGGQGITDTQYF	TGCAGTGCTAATGGTGGACAGGGAATCACAGATACGCAGTATTTT